This section outlines one T cell receptor beta chain sequence together with its context. Its antigen is unidentified. This entry is derived from a study of blood T cells in healthy people across ages. The study, taken as a whole, reports: Strong correlation was found linking TCR beta diversity to naive T cell percentage.

The V gene's germline CDR1 is LGHDT and CDR2 YNNKEL (reference sequence). Trimming shortened V by 6 bases and J by 4 bases, and 12 bases separated the two germline ends. The CDR3 runs 13 residues. The authors ran a second PCR of roughly 6 to 12 cycles using a sample-barcoded 5' primer and a J-beta primer mix. Each cDNA molecule was tagged by a template-switch adaptor that had 12 random nucleotides. TCRdb reanalysed the 5' RACE reads using MiXCR and keeps one entry per CDR3 protein. The data contain 850,000 to 1,000,000 distinct CDR3 sequences, roughly 51% of them singletons. Staff drew around 10 milliliters of peripheral blood from each donor.

The J gene is TRBJ2-5, the V gene TRBV3-1; TRBD1 might be the D (5 bases). The specimen sequenced was blood. The clonotype comes from an older woman in good health. CDR3 amino acids: CASRHGASETQYF. CDR3 nucleotide sequence: TGTGCCAGCAGACATGGGGCATCAGAGACCCAGTACTTC.